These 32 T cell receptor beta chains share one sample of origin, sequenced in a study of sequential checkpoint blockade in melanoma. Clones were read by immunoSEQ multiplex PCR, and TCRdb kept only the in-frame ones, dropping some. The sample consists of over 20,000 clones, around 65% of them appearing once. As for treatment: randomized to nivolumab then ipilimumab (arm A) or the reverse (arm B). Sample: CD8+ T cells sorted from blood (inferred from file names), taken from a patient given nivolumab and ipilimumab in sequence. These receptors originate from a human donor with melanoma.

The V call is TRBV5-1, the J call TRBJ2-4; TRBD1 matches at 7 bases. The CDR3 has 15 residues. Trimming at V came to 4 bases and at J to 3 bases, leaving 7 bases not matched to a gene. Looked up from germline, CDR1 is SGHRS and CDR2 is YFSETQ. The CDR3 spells CASSASQGVKNIQYF. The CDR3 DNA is TGCGCCAGCAGCGCCTCGCAGGGGGTCAAAAACATTCAGTACTTC. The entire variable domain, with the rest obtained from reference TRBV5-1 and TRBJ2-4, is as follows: KAGVTQTPRYLIKTRGQQVTLSCSPISGHRSVSWYQQTPGQGLQFLFEYFSETQRNKGNFPGRFSGRQFSNSRSEMNVSTLELGDSALYLCASSASQGVKNIQYFGAGTRLSVL.

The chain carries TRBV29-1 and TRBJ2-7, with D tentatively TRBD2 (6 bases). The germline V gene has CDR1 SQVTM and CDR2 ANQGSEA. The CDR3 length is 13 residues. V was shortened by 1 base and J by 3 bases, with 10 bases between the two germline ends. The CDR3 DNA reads TGCAGCGTTGAAGGGGGGGACGGCTACGAGCAGTACTTC. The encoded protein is CSVEGGDGYEQYF.

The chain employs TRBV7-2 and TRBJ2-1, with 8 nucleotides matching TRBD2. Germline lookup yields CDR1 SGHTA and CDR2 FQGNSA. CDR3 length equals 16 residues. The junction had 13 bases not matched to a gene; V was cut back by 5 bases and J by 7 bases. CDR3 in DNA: TGTGCCAGCAGCCCTTACGGGGGGGGAATTAAAAATGAGCAGTTCTTC. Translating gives CASSPYGGGIKNEQFF.

DNA for the CDR3: TGTGCCAGCAGTGATACAGGGGACGCGGCGGATACGCAGTATTTT. It translates to CASSDTGDAADTQYF. The chain recombines TRBV6-6 with TRBJ2-3; 7 bases are a match to TRBD1. CDR1 and CDR2 (germline): MNHNY, SVGAGI (reference sequence). This CDR3 spans 15 amino acids. Unmatched junction bases numbered 11, after V lost 5 bases and J lost 6 bases.

CDR3 residues: CSVGGTVNTEAFF. In nucleotides, the CDR3 is TGCAGCGTTGGCGGGACGGTGAACACTGAAGCTTTCTTT. The rearrangement links TRBV29-1 to TRBJ1-1; tentative D call: TRBD1 (5 bases). The V and J ends lost 4 bases and 0 bases respectively, with 9 bases between them. CDR3 length equals 13 residues. Germline assignment: CDR1 SQVTM and CDR2 ANQGSEA.

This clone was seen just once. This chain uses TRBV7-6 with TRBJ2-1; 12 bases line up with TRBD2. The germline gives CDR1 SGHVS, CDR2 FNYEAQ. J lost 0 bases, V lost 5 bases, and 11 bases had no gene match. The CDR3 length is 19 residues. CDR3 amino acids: CASSPWTSGDVSSYNEQFF. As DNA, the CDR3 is TGTGCCAGCAGCCCCTGGACTAGCGGGGACGTCAGCTCCTACAATGAGCAGTTCTTC.

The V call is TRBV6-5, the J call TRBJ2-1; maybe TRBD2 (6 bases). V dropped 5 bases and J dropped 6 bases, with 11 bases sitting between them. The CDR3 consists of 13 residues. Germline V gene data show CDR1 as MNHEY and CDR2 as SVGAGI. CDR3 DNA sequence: TGTGCCAGCAGTGCGGCGACTAGCAATGAGCAGTTCTTC. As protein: CASSAATSNEQFF.

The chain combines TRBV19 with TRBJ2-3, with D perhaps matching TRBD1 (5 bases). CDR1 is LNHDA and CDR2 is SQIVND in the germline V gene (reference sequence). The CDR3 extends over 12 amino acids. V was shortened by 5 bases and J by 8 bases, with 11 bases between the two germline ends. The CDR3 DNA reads TGTGCCAGTAGTGTAACAGGCGCTACGCAGTATTTT. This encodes CASSVTGATQYF.

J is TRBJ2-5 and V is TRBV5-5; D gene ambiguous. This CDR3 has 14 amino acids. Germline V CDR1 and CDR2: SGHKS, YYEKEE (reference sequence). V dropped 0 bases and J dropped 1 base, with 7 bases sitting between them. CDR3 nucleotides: TGTGCCAGCAGCTTGGACTACTTCCAAGAGACCCAGTACTTC. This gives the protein CASSLDYFQETQYF.

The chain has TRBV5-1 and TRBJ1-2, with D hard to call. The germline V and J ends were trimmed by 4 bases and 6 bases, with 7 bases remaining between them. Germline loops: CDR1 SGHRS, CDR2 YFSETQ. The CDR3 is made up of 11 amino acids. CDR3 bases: TGCGCCAGCAGCGGTACAAATGGCTACACCTTC. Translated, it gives CASSGTNGYTF.

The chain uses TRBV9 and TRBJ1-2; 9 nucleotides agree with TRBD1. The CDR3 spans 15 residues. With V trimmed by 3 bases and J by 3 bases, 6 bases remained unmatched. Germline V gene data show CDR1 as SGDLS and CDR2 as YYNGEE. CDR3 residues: CASSEGQGTDYGYTF. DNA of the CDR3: TGTGCCAGCAGCGAGGGACAGGGAACGGACTATGGCTACACCTTC.

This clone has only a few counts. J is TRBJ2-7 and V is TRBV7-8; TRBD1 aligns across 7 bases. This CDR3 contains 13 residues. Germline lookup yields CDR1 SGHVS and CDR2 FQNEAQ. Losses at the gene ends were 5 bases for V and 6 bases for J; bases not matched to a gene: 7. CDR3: CASSVWAGGEQYF. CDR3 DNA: TGTGCCAGCAGCGTGTGGGCAGGGGGCGAGCAGTACTTC. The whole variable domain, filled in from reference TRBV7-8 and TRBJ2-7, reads GAGVSQSPRYKVAKRGQDVALRCDPISGHVSLFWYQQALGQGPEFLTYFQNEAQLDKSGLPSDRFFAERPEGSVSTLKIQRTQQEDSAVYLCASSVWAGGEQYFGPGTRLTVT.

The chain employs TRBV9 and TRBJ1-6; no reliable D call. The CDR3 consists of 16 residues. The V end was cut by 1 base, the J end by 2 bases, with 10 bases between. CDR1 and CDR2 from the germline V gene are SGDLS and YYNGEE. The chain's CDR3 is CASSVNGIAYNSPLHF. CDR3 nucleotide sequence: TGTGCCAGCAGCGTAAATGGCATCGCCTATAATTCACCCCTCCACTTT.

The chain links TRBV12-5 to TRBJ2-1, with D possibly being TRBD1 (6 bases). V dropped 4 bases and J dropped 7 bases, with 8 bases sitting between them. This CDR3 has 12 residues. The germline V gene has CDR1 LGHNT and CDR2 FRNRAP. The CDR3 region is CASGSRGNEQFF. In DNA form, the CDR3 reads TGTGCTAGTGGTTCCAGGGGAAATGAGCAGTTCTTC.

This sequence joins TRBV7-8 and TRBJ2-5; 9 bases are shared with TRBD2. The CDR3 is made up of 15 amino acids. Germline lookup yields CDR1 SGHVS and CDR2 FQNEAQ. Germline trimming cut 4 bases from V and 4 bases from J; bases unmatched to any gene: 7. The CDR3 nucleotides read TGTGCCAGCAGCTCGGGCGGGGGGGCCGGAGAGACCCAGTACTTC. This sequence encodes CASSSGGGAGETQYF.

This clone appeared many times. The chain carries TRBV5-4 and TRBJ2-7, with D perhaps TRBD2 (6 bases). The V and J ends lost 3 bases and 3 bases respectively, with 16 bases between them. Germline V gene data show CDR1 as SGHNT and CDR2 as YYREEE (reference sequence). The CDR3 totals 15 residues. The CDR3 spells CASSSGGGGFYEQYV. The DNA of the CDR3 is TGTGCCAGCAGCTCCGGGGGTGGGGGTTTCTACGAGCAGTACGTC.

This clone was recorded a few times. Here the CDR3 DNA reads TGCGCCAGCAGCCAATCCCGACAGGGAGATGAAGCTTTCTTT. Its protein product is CASSQSRQGDEAFF. The J gene is TRBJ1-1, the V gene TRBV4-3; 7 nucleotides agree with TRBD1. Germline trimming cut 2 bases from V and 7 bases from J; bases unmatched to any gene: 7. Germline CDR1 reads LGHNA; CDR2 reads YSLEER. There are 14 residues in the CDR3.

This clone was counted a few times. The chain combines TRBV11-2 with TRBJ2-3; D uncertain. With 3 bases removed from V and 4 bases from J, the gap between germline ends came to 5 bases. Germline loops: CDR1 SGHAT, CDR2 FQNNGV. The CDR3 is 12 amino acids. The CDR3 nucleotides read TGTGCCAGCAGCTTCTTAGCAGATACGCAGTATTTT. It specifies CASSFLADTQYF.

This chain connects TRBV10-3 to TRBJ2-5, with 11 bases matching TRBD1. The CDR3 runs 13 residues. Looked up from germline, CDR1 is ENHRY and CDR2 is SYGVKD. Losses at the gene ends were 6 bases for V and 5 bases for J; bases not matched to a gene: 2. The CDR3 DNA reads TGTGCCATCAGGGACAGGGGGCGGGAGACCCAGTACTTC. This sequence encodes CAIRDRGRETQYF.

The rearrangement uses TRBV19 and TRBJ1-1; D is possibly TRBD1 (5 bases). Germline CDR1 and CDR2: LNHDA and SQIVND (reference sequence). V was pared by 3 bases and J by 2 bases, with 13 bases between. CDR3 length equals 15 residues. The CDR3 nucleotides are TGTGCCAGTAGTATCTGGGGCGGCTTAAACACTGAAGCTTTCTTT. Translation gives CASSIWGGLNTEAFF. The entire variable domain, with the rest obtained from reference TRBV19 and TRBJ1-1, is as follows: DGGITQSPKYLFRKEGQNVTLSCEQNLNHDAMYWYRQDPGQGLRLIYYSQIVNDFQKGDIAEGYSVSREKKESFPLTVTSAQKNPTAFYLCASSIWGGLNTEAFFGQGTRLTVV.

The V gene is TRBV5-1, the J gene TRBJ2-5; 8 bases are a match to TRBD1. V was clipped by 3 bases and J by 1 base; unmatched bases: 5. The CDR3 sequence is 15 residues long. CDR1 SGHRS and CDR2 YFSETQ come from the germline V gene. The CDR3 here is CASSSLGTGQETQYF. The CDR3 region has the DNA TGCGCCAGCAGCTCCCTAGGGACAGGCCAAGAGACCCAGTACTTC.

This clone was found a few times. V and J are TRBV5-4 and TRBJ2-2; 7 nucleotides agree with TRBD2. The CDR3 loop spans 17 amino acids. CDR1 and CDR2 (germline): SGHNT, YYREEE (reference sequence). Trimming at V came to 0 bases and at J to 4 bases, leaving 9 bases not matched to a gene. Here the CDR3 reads CASSLVILGGGTGELFF. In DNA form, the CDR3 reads TGTGCCAGCAGCTTGGTCATCTTAGGCGGGGGCACCGGGGAGCTGTTTTTT.

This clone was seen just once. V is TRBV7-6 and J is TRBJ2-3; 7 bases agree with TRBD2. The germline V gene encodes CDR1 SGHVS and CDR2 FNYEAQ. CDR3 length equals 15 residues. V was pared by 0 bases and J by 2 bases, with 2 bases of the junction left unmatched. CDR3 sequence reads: CASSLAGGTTDTQYF. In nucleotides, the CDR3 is TGTGCCAGCAGCTTAGCCGGGGGGACCACAGATACGCAGTATTTT.

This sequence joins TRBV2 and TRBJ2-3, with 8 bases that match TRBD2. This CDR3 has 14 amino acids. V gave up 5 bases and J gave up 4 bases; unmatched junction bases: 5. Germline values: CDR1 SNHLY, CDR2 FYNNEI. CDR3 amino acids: CASSRTGGADTQYF. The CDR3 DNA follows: TGTGCCAGCAGTCGGACGGGGGGGGCAGATACGCAGTATTTT.

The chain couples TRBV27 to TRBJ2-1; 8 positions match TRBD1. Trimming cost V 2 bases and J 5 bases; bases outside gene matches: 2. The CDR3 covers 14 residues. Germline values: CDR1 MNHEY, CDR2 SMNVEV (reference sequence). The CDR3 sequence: CASSLRTGHNEQFF. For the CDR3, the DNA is TGTGCCAGCAGTTTACGGACAGGGCACAATGAGCAGTTCTTC.

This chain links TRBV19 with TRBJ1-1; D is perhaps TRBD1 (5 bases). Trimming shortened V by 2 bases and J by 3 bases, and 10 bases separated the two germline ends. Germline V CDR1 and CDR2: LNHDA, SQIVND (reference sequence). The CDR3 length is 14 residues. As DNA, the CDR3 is TGTGCCAGTAGTATAATGGGAGGGGACACTGAAGCTTTCTTT. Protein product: CASSIMGGDTEAFF.

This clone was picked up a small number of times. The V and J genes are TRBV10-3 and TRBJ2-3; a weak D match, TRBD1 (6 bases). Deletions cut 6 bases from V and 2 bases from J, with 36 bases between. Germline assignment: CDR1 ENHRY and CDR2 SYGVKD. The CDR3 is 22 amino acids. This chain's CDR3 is CAISGEFRQAEGVLKPTDTQYF. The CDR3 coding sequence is TGTGCCATCAGCGGGGAATTTAGACAGGCGGAAGGGGTTTTAAAGCCCACAGATACGCAGTATTTT.

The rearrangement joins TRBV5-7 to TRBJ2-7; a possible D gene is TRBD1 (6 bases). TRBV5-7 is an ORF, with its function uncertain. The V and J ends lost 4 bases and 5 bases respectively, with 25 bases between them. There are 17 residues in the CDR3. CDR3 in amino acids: CASSPAPPGHEDHEQYF. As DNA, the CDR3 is TGTGCCAGCAGCCCCGCACCCCCGGGACACGAGGACCACGAGCAGTACTTC.

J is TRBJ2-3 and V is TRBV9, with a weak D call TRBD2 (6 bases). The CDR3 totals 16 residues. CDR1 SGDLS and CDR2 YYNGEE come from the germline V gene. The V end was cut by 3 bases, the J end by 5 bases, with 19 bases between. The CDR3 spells CASSERGLRIVDTQYF. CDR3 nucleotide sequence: TGTGCCAGCAGCGAAAGGGGACTTCGGATCGTAGATACGCAGTATTTT.

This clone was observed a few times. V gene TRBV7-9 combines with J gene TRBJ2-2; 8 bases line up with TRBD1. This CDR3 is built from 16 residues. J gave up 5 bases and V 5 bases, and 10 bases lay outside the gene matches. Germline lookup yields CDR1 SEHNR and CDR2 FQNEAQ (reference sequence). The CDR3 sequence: CASSQGETGVTGELFF. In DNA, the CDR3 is TGTGCCAGCAGCCAGGGGGAGACAGGGGTGACCGGGGAGCTGTTTTTT. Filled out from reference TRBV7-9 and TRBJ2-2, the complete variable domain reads DTGVSQNPRHKITKRGQNVTFRCDPISEHNRLYWYRQTLGQGPEFLTYFQNEAQLEKSRLLSDRFSAERPKGSFSTLEIQRTEQGDSAMYLCASSQGETGVTGELFFGEGSRLTVL.

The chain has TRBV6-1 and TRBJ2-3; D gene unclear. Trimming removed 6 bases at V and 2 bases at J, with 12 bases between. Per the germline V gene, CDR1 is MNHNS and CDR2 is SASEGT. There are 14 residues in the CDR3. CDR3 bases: TGTGCCAGCAGATCCCAGGCCCTCACAGATACGCAGTATTTT. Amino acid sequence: CASRSQALTDTQYF.

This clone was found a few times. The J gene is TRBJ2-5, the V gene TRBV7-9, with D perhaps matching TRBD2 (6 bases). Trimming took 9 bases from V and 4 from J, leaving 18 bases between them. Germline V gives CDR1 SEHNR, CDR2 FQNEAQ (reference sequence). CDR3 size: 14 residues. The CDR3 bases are TGTGCCAGAAGCCGCGGGACCCCGGGAGAGACCCAGTACTTC. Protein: CARSRGTPGETQYF.